Below are 25 T cell receptor beta chains sequenced from a single sample in a study of early T cells in non-severe SARS-CoV-2 infection. In TCRdb, the 5' RACE reads were re-called with MiXCR into one record per CDR3 protein. The sample holds under 85,000 distinct CDR3 sequences, around 13% seen once. Source: whole blood, taken at baseline. Receptors were obtained from an adult who was a healthcare worker with PCR-confirmed SARS-CoV-2 infection or an uninfected control (not recorded which).

CDR3 nucleotides: TGTGCCCACAAGGCGGGAGTAATCACCGGGGAGCTGTTTTTT. It specifies CAHKAGVITGELFF. V is TRBV28 and J is TRBJ2-2; 7 nucleotides align to TRBD2. The CDR3 has 14 residues. Germline loops: CDR1 MDHEN, CDR2 SYDVKM. The V gene end was trimmed by 11 bases and the J gene end by 4 bases; junction bases not matched to a gene: 10.

The table lists this clonotype with many counts. This sequence joins TRBV5-1 and TRBJ2-3, with 8 bases that match TRBD1. The length of the CDR3 is 15 residues. Unmatched junction bases numbered 10, after V lost 6 bases and J lost 4 bases. Per germline, CDR1 SGHRS and CDR2 YFSETQ. CDR3 loop: CASTDTGGSSDTQYF. The CDR3 region has the DNA TGCGCCAGCACCGATACAGGGGGATCGTCAGATACGCAGTATTTT.

J is TRBJ2-1 and V is TRBV6-1; D is ambiguous. There are 15 residues in the CDR3. The V end was cut by 4 bases, the J end by 1 base, with 11 bases between. The germline CDR1 and CDR2 sequences are MNHNS and SASEGT. DNA of the CDR3: TGTGCCAGCAGTGCTCAGCCAGAATCCTACAATGAGCAGTTCTTC. Its translation: CASSAQPESYNEQFF.

This chain connects TRBV27 to TRBJ2-5; D possibly matches TRBD1 or TRBD2 (5 bases each). Germline V gene data show CDR1 as MNHEY and CDR2 as SMNVEV (reference sequence). V lost 1 base to trimming and J lost 5 bases, with 14 bases between them. The CDR3 length is 15 residues. The CDR3 spells CASSLFGLRGETQYF. The CDR3 nucleotides read TGTGCCAGCAGTTTATTTGGACTCCGGGGCGAGACCCAGTACTTC.

Only a few counts were recorded for this clonotype. This chain links TRBV6-6 with TRBJ1-3; the D is unclear. Germline V gene sequence: CDR1 MNHNY, CDR2 SVGAGI (reference sequence). The CDR3 contains 13 residues. Trimming took off 7 bases at V and 5 bases at J, with 12 bases between the two ends. CDR3 DNA: TGTGCCAGCACCCCGGAGGGTAGAAACACCATATATTTT. Amino acid sequence: CASTPEGRNTIYF.

The chain recombines TRBV7-8 with TRBJ1-2, with 8 bases lining up with TRBD1. The CDR3 contains 15 residues. Germline loops: CDR1 SGHVS, CDR2 FQNEAQ. Trimming at V came to 2 bases and at J to 6 bases, leaving 8 bases not matched to a gene. The CDR3 region is CASSLFGQGAHGYTF. CDR3 DNA sequence: TGTGCCAGCAGCTTATTTGGACAGGGTGCGCATGGCTACACCTTC.

This clonotype showed up many times. V gene TRBV29-1 combines with J gene TRBJ2-3; 8 positions agree with TRBD2. The CDR3 contains 15 residues. In germline, CDR1 is SQVTM, CDR2 ANQGSEA. V was clipped by 1 base and J by 5 bases; unmatched bases: 8. CDR3 residues: CSVEGGAGVVDTQYF. The CDR3 coding sequence is TGCAGCGTTGAAGGGGGAGCGGGAGTGGTAGATACGCAGTATTTT.

This clonotype has just a few counts. This chain links TRBV7-9 with TRBJ1-3, with D maybe TRBD1 (5 bases). Germline CDR1 SEHNR, CDR2 FQNEAQ (reference sequence). This CDR3 region has 14 residues. V was shortened by 6 bases and J by 8 bases, with 17 bases between the two germline ends. The CDR3: CASSRQMGQDTIYF. The CDR3 nucleotides read TGTGCCAGCAGTCGACAGATGGGGCAGGACACCATATATTTT.

A few counts support this clonotype. The chain combines TRBV19 with TRBJ1-5, with D unclear. The germline V gene has CDR1 LNHDA and CDR2 SQIVND (reference sequence). This CDR3 region has 15 residues. Trimming cost V 4 bases and J 2 bases, with 12 bases left between them. DNA for the CDR3: TGTGCCAGTAGTAGCACGGGGATTGGCAATCAGCCCCAGCATTTT. As protein: CASSSTGIGNQPQHF.

This clonotype was seen ten or more times. V and J are TRBV7-2 and TRBJ1-2; possible D gene TRBD1, 6 bases. Germline lookup yields CDR1 SGHTA and CDR2 FQGNSA. Trimming stripped 0 bases from V and 6 bases from J, with 11 bases between. The CDR3 loop spans 14 amino acids. CDR3 in DNA: TGTGCCAGCAGCTTAGCGCGGCAGGGGAATGGCTACACCTTC. It codes for CASSLARQGNGYTF.

The chain employs TRBV20-1 and TRBJ1-5, with D unclear. This CDR3 has 12 amino acids. Trimming stripped 3 bases from V and 4 bases from J, with 7 bases between. The V gene's germline CDR1 is DFQATT and CDR2 SNEGSKA (reference sequence). DNA for the CDR3: TGCAGTGCTAGTGCATGGAATCAGCCCCAGCATTTT. Its protein product is CSASAWNQPQHF.

The chain carries TRBV15 and TRBJ2-7, with TRBD1 matching over 12 bases. Germline assignment: CDR1 LNHNV and CDR2 YYDKDF (reference sequence). The CDR3 is 15 residues long. J gave up 6 bases and V 6 bases, and 9 bases lay outside the gene matches. Written as DNA, the CDR3 is TGTGCCACCAGGTCGCCGGGACAGGGGGCGGGCGAGCAGTACTTC. This translates into CATRSPGQGAGEQYF.

The chain links TRBV12-3 or TRBV12-4 to TRBJ1-6, with no clear D. The CDR3 loop spans 14 amino acids. Trimming cost V 2 bases and J 7 bases, with 9 bases left between them. CDR3 DNA sequence: TGTGCCAGCAGTTTAAGCGGTCCAAATTCACCCCTCCACTTT. Translated, it gives CASSLSGPNSPLHF.

The rearrangement uses TRBV20-1 and TRBJ1-5; D gene uncertain. The germline V gene has CDR1 DFQATT and CDR2 SNEGSKA (reference sequence). The CDR3 is 13 residues long. With 4 bases removed from V and 1 base from J, the gap between germline ends came to 8 bases. Here the CDR3 reads CSAIPGSNQPQHF. The CDR3 DNA is TGCAGTGCTATCCCCGGAAGCAATCAGCCCCAGCATTTT.

This chain uses TRBV7-2 with TRBJ2-5, with 8 nucleotides matching TRBD2. The CDR3 totals 16 residues. Looked up from germline, CDR1 is SGHTA and CDR2 is FQGNSA. V shed 7 bases, J shed 1 base, and the junction held 11 bases outside the gene matches. In DNA, the CDR3 is TGTGCCAGCACCCTTATGAGTAGCGGGACCCAAGAGACCCAGTACTTC. It codes for CASTLMSSGTQETQYF.

The chain uses TRBV7-2 and TRBJ1-1; 9 bases map to TRBD1. CDR3 length equals 15 residues. Germline V gene data show CDR1 as SGHTA and CDR2 as FQGNSA. The V gene end was trimmed by 1 base and the J gene end by 4 bases; junction bases not matched to a gene: 4. CDR3 DNA sequence: TGTGCCAGCAGCTTAGTTGCGACAGGGGGCACTGAAGCTTTCTTT. Residues: CASSLVATGGTEAFF. Using reference TRBV7-2 and TRBJ1-1 for the parts outside the CDR3, the full variable domain is GAGVSQSPSNKVTEKGKDVELRCDPISGHTALYWYRQSLGQGLEFLIYFQGNSAPDKSGLPSDRFSAERTGGSVSTLTIQRTQQEDSAVYLCASSLVATGGTEAFFGQGTRLTVV.

This clonotype appeared many times. CDR3 sequence: CASSYTITSGSETQYF. CDR3 nucleotide sequence: TGTGCCAGCAGTTACACAATAACTAGCGGGAGCGAGACCCAGTACTTC. This rearrangement joins TRBV6-6 to TRBJ2-5, with 11 bases that match TRBD2. V lost 2 bases and J lost 5; bases outside the gene matches: 7. CDR1 is MNHNY, CDR2 SVGAGI, per germline (reference sequence). The CDR3 length is 16 residues.

The chain combines TRBV5-1 with TRBJ1-1, with D perhaps matching TRBD1 (6 bases). Germline CDR1 SGHRS, CDR2 YFSETQ. Trimming shortened V by 2 bases and J by 3 bases, and 11 bases separated the two germline ends. The CDR3 spans 14 residues. The CDR3 sequence: CASSLATGYTEAFF. CDR3 nucleotides: TGCGCCAGCAGCTTAGCAACAGGGTACACTGAAGCTTTCTTT.

This chain links TRBV29-1 with TRBJ1-1, with unresolved D. V dropped 1 base and J dropped 7 bases, with 10 bases sitting between them. The CDR3 spans 12 residues. Germline-derived CDR1 and CDR2 are SQVTM and ANQGSEA. CDR3 protein: CSVEVAGFEAFF. DNA for the CDR3: TGCAGCGTTGAAGTGGCGGGGTTTGAAGCTTTCTTT.

V and J are TRBV28 and TRBJ1-1, with TRBD1 matching 8 bases. The V gene end was trimmed by 6 bases and the J gene end by 1 base; junction bases not matched to a gene: 7. CDR3 length equals 15 residues. Germline lookup yields CDR1 MDHEN and CDR2 SYDVKM. The CDR3: CASSHTTGGNTEAFF. For the CDR3, the DNA is TGTGCCAGCAGCCATACCACAGGGGGGAACACTGAAGCTTTCTTT.

The genes are TRBV11-2 and TRBJ1-2; unclear D gene. There are 14 residues in the CDR3. Trimming pared 2 bases from V and 4 bases from J, leaving 11 bases between. CDR1 is SGHAT and CDR2 is FQNNGV in the germline V gene. For the CDR3, the DNA is TGTGCCAGCAGCTTAAACGAGGGATCCTATGGCTACACCTTC. This translates into CASSLNEGSYGYTF. The entire variable domain, with the rest obtained from reference TRBV11-2 and TRBJ1-2, is as follows: EAGVAQSPRYKIIEKRQSVAFWCNPISGHATLYWYQQILGQGPKLLIQFQNNGVVDDSQLPKDRFSAERLKGVDSTLKIQPAKLEDSAVYLCASSLNEGSYGYTFGSGTRLTVV.

This chain uses TRBV28 with TRBJ1-6; D may be TRBD1 (6 bases). The CDR3 contains 15 residues. The V end lost 2 bases, the J end lost 10 bases, and 15 bases lay between the germline ends. Germline CDR1 reads MDHEN; CDR2 reads SYDVKM. CDR3 protein: CASSLISRGWSPLHF. For the CDR3, the DNA is TGTGCCAGCAGTTTAATTTCCAGGGGATGGTCACCCCTCCACTTT.

The rearrangement links TRBV7-2 to TRBJ2-4, with TRBD1 identical over 10 bases. The CDR3 is 14 residues long. With V trimmed by 3 bases and J by 7 bases, 3 bases remained unmatched. The germline V gene has CDR1 SGHTA and CDR2 FQGNSA. CDR3 nucleotides: TGTGCCAGCAGCTTCAGGACAGGGGGTAACATTCAGTACTTC. Encoded protein: CASSFRTGGNIQYF.

V and J are TRBV7-3 and TRBJ2-1; D might be TRBD2 (5 bases). There are 15 residues in the CDR3. Per germline, CDR1 SGHTA and CDR2 FQGTGA. Trimming left V 1 base short and J 6 bases short, with 13 bases between. DNA of the CDR3: TGTGCCAGCAGCTTAAGGGTAGCGCGGTTCAATGAGCAGTTCTTC. This encodes CASSLRVARFNEQFF. The variable domain in full, with the rest retrieved from reference TRBV7-3 and TRBJ2-1, is GAGVSQTPSNKVTEKGKYVELRCDPISGHTALYWYRQSLGQGPEFLIYFQGTGAADDSGLPNDRFFAVRPEGSVSTLKIQRTERGDSAVYLCASSLRVARFNEQFFGPGTRLTVL.

The J gene is TRBJ2-3, the V gene TRBV24-1, with a weak D call TRBD1 (6 bases). The CDR3 consists of 15 residues. Deletions cut 4 bases from V and 1 base from J, with 11 bases between. The germline V gene encodes CDR1 KGHDR and CDR2 SFDVKD. For the CDR3, the DNA is TGTGCCACCAGTGACTCCGCAGGGGGCACAGATACGCAGTATTTT. This sequence encodes CATSDSAGGTDTQYF.